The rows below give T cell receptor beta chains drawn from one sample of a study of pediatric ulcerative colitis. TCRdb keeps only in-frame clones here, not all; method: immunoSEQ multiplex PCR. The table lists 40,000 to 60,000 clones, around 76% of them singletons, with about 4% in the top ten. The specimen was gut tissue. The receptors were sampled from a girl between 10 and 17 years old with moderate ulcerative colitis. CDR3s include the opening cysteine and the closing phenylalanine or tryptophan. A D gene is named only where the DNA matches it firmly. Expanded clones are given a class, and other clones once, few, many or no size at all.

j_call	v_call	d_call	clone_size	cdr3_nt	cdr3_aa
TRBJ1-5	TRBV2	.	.	TGTGCCAGCAGTGCCGGCCGCACACAGCATCAGCCCCAGCATTTT	CASSAGRTQHQPQHF
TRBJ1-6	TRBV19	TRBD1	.	TGTGCCAGTACGGGACAGGGAAATACCCCCTATAATTCACCCCTCCACTTT	CASTGQGNTPYNSPLHF
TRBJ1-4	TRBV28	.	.	TGTGCCAGCAGTTTGAGGGGGGCGCTTGAAAAACTGTTTTTT	CASSLRGALEKLFF
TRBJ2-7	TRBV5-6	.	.	TGTGCCAGCAGCTTGGCCGGGACGGCCCTCCGGGAGCAGTACTTC	CASSLAGTALREQYF
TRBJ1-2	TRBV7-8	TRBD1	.	TGTGCCAGCAGCGAAAACAGGGGGGATTACTATGGCTACACCTTC	CASSENRGDYYGYTF
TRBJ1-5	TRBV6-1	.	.	TGTGCCAGCAGTGAAGCGGTGATATCTAATCAGCCCCAGCATTTT	CASSEAVISNQPQHF
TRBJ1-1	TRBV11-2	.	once	TGTGCCAGCAGCTTAGGGACTGAAGCTTTCTTT	CASSLGTEAFF
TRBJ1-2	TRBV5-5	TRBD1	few	TGTGCCAGCGGACAGGGGGGTGGCACCTTC	CASGQGGGTF
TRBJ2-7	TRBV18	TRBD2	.	TGTGCCAGCTCACCTCTTCCGAGCGGGAGGGACGAGCAGTACTTC	CASSPLPSGRDEQYF
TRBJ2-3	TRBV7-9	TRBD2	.	TGTGCCAGCAGCTTAGCAGGGCTAGCGGGGGTGGATACGCAGTATTTT	CASSLAGLAGVDTQYF
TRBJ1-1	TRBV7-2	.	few	TGTGCCAGCAGCCAGAACCGCCCCAGGGGCGCGTCTGAAGCTTTCTTT	CASSQNRPRGASEAFF
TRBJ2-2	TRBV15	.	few	TGTGCCACCAGCAACCCCGTTCGGTTGAACACCGGGGAGCTGTTTTTT	CATSNPVRLNTGELFF